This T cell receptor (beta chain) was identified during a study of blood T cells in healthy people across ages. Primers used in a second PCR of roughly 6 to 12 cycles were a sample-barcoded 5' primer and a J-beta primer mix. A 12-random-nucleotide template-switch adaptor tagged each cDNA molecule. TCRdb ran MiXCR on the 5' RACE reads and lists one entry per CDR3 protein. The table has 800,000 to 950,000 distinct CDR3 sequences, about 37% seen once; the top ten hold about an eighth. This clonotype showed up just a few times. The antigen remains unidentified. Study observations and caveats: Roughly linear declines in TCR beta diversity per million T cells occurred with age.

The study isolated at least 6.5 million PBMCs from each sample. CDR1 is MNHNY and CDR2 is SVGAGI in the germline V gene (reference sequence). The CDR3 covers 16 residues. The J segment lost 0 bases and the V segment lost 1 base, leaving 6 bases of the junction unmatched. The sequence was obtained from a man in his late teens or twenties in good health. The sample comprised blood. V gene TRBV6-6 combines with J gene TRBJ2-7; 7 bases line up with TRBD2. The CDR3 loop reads CASSYYGRGTSYEQYF. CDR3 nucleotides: TGTGCCAGCAGTTACTATGGGCGGGGGACCTCCTACGAGCAGTACTTC.